These 8 T cell receptor beta chains were sequenced from one sample in a study of cytomegalovirus exposure and HLA in healthy donors (dated by TCRdb to 2016 to 2017). Libraries were built with the immunoSEQ multiplex PCR assay. For the multiplex PCR, a mixture combining 60 forward primers for TCR Vbeta segments and 13 reverse primers for TCR Jbeta segments was used. This immuneACCESS table, as held by TCRdb, lists in-frame sequences with V and J called but not all clones. Of the missing ones, under half trace to an unresolved V gene in checked studies; the others have no known cause. In this sample's table one finds 70,000 or so clones. The ten largest clones add up to 2% to 3% of the sample. The sequenced sample was PBMCs. These TCRs come from a female donor in good health and CMV-seropositive.

The chain is built from TRBV30 and TRBJ1-2, with D perhaps TRBD1 (5 bases). The ends were cut back, 5 bases at V and 4 bases at J, with 17 bases in the middle. Germline V gene sequence: CDR1 GTSNPN, CDR2 SVGIG (reference sequence). This CDR3 has 14 amino acids. This CDR3 is CAWRAGEGVYGYTF. For the CDR3, the DNA is TGTGCCTGGCGGGCGGGGGAAGGGGTCTATGGCTACACCTTC.

V is TRBV10-3 and J is TRBJ2-7; 9 bases map to TRBD1. Germline V lookup: CDR1 ENHRY, CDR2 SYGVKD. J gave up 0 bases and V 6 bases, and 3 bases lay outside the gene matches. This CDR3 contains 14 residues. CDR3 sequence reads: CAISSQGASYEQYF. The CDR3, as DNA: TGTGCCATCAGCTCACAGGGGGCCTCCTACGAGCAGTACTTC.

The rearrangement joins TRBV9 to TRBJ2-7, with TRBD1 as a possible D gene (5 bases). Germline lookup yields CDR1 SGDLS and CDR2 YYNGEE. The CDR3 spans 15 residues. Trimming pared 3 bases from V and 2 bases from J, leaving 15 bases between. This CDR3 reads CASSETSDTAYEQYF. In nucleotides, the CDR3 is TGTGCCAGCAGCGAGACTTCGGACACTGCCTACGAGCAGTACTTC.

The V gene is TRBV9, the J gene TRBJ1-1, with D perhaps matching TRBD1 (6 bases). The germline CDR1 and CDR2 sequences are SGDLS and YYNGEE. The CDR3 is 14 residues long. V shed 4 bases and J shed 3 bases, with 13 bases lying between them. The CDR3 nucleotides read TGTGCCAGCAGCCCCGGAGGGGGGGACACTGAAGCTTTCTTT. Amino acid sequence: CASSPGGGDTEAFF.

This chain joins TRBV10-3 and TRBJ2-7; D is uncertain. The CDR3 is 14 amino acids. Germline V CDR1 and CDR2: ENHRY, SYGVKD. Between the trimmed V and J ends, which lost 7 bases and 2 bases, there was a span of 15 bases. The CDR3 loop reads CAIKDDLSAYEQYF. The DNA for the CDR3 is TGTGCCATCAAGGATGATCTCAGCGCCTACGAGCAGTACTTC.

The chain is built from TRBV29-1 and TRBJ2-5; tentatively, D is TRBD2 (5 bases). This CDR3 is 12 amino acids long. Germline V gives CDR1 SQVTM, CDR2 ANQGSEA. Trimming took off 6 bases at V and 3 bases at J, with 11 bases between the two ends. CDR3 bases: TGCAGCGTAGAGCCGGAGGAAGAGACCCAGTACTTC. Its translation is CSVEPEEETQYF.

A note on this clone: One end of the junction fails to match germline, which may point to a read error. The CDR3 nucleotides read TGTGCCAGCAGCTCCCCCCCTCGGACAGAAATAGTCTTC. It yields the protein CASSSPPRTEIVF. The rearrangement joins TRBV5-6 to TRBJ1-2, with D perhaps TRBD1 (6 bases). Looked up from germline, CDR1 is SGHDT and CDR2 is YYEEEE. The CDR3 runs 13 residues.

The chain uses TRBV10-3 and TRBJ1-4; a possible D gene is TRBD1 (5 bases). The V gene lost 0 bases and the J gene lost 8 bases, with 13 bases spanning the gap. The germline CDR1 and CDR2 sequences are ENHRY and SYGVKD. The CDR3 extends over 15 amino acids. The CDR3 nucleotides are TGTGCCATCAGTGAGTCGGGCAGGGTGGAGGAAAAACTGTTTTTT. Encoded protein: CAISESGRVEEKLFF.